One sample yielded the 16 T cell receptor beta chains listed below, sequenced in a study of cytomegalovirus exposure and HLA in healthy donors (dated by TCRdb to the late 2010s). Library preparation employed the immunoSEQ multiplex PCR assay. A mixture of 60 forward primers for TCR Vbeta segments and 13 reverse primers for TCR Jbeta segments was used in the multiplex PCR. This immuneACCESS table, as held by TCRdb, lists in-frame sequences with V and J called but not all clones. Of the missing ones, under half trace to an unresolved V gene in checked studies; the others have no known cause. This sample comprises 200,000 or so clones, roughly 80% of them detected only once. About 0.22% of the sample comes from the top ten. The sequenced material came from PBMCs. These receptors all come from a girl between 2 and 10 years old in good health and CMV-seronegative.

This chain joins TRBV5-6 and TRBJ2-1; TRBD2 is a possible D gene (7 bases). The germline V gene has CDR1 SGHDT and CDR2 YYEEEE. The CDR3 contains 15 residues. Trimming cost V 0 bases and J 5 bases, with 12 bases left between them. CDR3 sequence reads: CASSLARGANNEQFF. The CDR3 region has the DNA TGTGCCAGCAGCTTGGCTCGGGGGGCGAACAATGAGCAGTTCTTC.

A few counts support this clone. V is TRBV5-1 and J is TRBJ2-7; 7 bases map to TRBD1. The V gene end was trimmed by 3 bases and the J gene end by 3 bases; junction bases not matched to a gene: 12. Germline CDR1 reads SGHRS; CDR2 reads YFSETQ. The CDR3 totals 16 residues. CDR3 residues: CASSSKTGRLGYEQYF. The CDR3, as DNA: TGCGCCAGCAGCTCTAAGACAGGGCGCCTGGGCTACGAGCAGTACTTC.

There are a few counts of this clone. The V and J genes are TRBV11-2 and TRBJ2-1; D is unclear. Trimming stripped 5 bases from V and 4 bases from J, with 6 bases between. The germline gives CDR1 SGHAT, CDR2 FQNNGV. CDR3 length: 12 residues. CDR3 sequence reads: CASSLVYNEQFF. CDR3 DNA sequence: TGTGCCAGCAGCCTCGTTTACAATGAGCAGTTCTTC.

J is TRBJ2-1 and V is TRBV10-3; TRBD2 matches at 10 bases. In germline, CDR1 is ENHRY, CDR2 SYGVKD. The V gene end was trimmed by 6 bases and the J gene end by 3 bases; junction bases not matched to a gene: 11. The CDR3 loop spans 17 amino acids. CDR3 coding DNA: TGTGCCATCAGCCGCCCTGGACTAGCGGACCACTACAATGAGCAGTTCTTC. Its translation: CAISRPGLADHYNEQFF.

The chain couples TRBV6-1 to TRBJ2-1; tentatively, D is TRBD2 (7 bases). This CDR3 comprises 15 residues. Trimming pared 5 bases from V and 0 bases from J, leaving 11 bases between. The germline gives CDR1 MNHNS, CDR2 SASEGT. The CDR3 spells CASSPGGLSYNEQFF. The CDR3 DNA reads TGTGCCAGCAGTCCCGGGGGGCTCTCCTACAATGAGCAGTTCTTC.

The V call is TRBV25-1, the J call TRBJ2-3; TRBD2 aligns across 11 bases. This CDR3 spans 17 amino acids. Trimming cost V 1 base and J 4 bases; bases outside gene matches: 7. Germline CDR1 and CDR2: MGHDK and SYGVNS. For the CDR3, the DNA is TGTGCCAGCAGTGAATCGCTAGCGGGGGGCTTGGCAGATACGCAGTATTTT. As protein: CASSESLAGGLADTQYF.

The rearrangement links TRBV27 to TRBJ2-5, with TRBD2 identical over 10 bases. The CDR3 is made up of 16 amino acids. Germline V CDR1 and CDR2: MNHEY, SMNVEV (reference sequence). J lost 0 bases, V lost 4 bases, and 5 bases had no gene match. CDR3 amino acids: CASSSRLAGDQETQYF. The CDR3 nucleotides are TGTGCCAGCAGTTCCCGGCTAGCGGGGGACCAAGAGACCCAGTACTTC.

This clone came up a few times. This chain uses TRBV6-5 with TRBJ1-2; D is undetermined. V lost 2 bases to trimming and J lost 7 bases, with 11 bases between them. The CDR3 runs 13 residues. Per germline, CDR1 MNHEY and CDR2 SVGAGI. This CDR3 reads CASSYQSGIGYTF. The CDR3, as DNA: TGTGCCAGCAGTTACCAGTCCGGGATTGGCTACACCTTC.

The chain couples TRBV19 to TRBJ2-1; no clear D. The CDR3 length is 13 residues. Trimming left V 4 bases short and J 8 bases short, with 12 bases between. Germline CDR1 is LNHDA and CDR2 is SQIVND (reference sequence). The CDR3 sequence: CASSTTTEYEQFF. The CDR3 DNA reads TGTGCCAGTAGTACTACCACAGAGTATGAGCAGTTCTTC.

This chain joins TRBV27 and TRBJ1-2; unclear D gene. Germline loops: CDR1 MNHEY, CDR2 SMNVEV (reference sequence). Trimming shortened V by 6 bases and J by 8 bases, and 10 bases separated the two germline ends. This CDR3 contains 11 residues. The DNA of the CDR3 is TGTGCCAGCAGATGGGAGGAGGGCTACACCTTC. It codes for CASRWEEGYTF.

This rearrangement joins TRBV5-1 to TRBJ1-1, with 7 bases aligning to TRBD1. After removal of 0 bases from V and 0 bases from J, the junction contained 2 bases not matched to a gene. This CDR3 region has 15 residues. CDR1 SGHRS and CDR2 YFSETQ come from the germline V gene. In nucleotides, the CDR3 is TGCGCCAGCAGCTTGGAGGGGGCCCTGAACACTGAAGCTTTCTTT. Residues: CASSLEGALNTEAFF.

As for this clone: Other DNA sequences in this sample translate to the same CDR3. This rearrangement joins TRBV4-1 to TRBJ1-1; no clear D. This CDR3 contains 13 residues. The V end was cut by 1 base, the J end by 5 bases, with 8 bases between. Germline V gives CDR1 MGHRA, CDR2 YSYEKL. The CDR3 loop reads CASSQVRGTEAFF. Here the CDR3 DNA reads TGCGCCAGCAGCCAAGTCCGAGGGACTGAAGCTTTCTTT.

The chain is built from TRBV12-5 and TRBJ1-2; 9 nucleotides line up with TRBD1. J gave up 7 bases and V 8 bases, and 8 bases lay outside the gene matches. The CDR3 covers 13 residues. Germline CDR1 reads LGHNT; CDR2 reads FRNRAP. The CDR3: CASSIQGAGGYTF. DNA of the CDR3: TGTGCTAGTTCGATACAGGGGGCTGGTGGCTACACCTTC.

V and J are TRBV19 and TRBJ1-6; TRBD1 is a possible D gene (6 bases). CDR1 is LNHDA and CDR2 is SQIVND in the germline V gene (reference sequence). Trimming pared 6 bases from V and 5 bases from J, leaving 11 bases between. The CDR3 runs to 14 residues. The CDR3 coding sequence is TGTGCCAGTAGGGGGGCTCTAGATAATTCACCCCTCCACTTT. This translates into CASRGALDNSPLHF.

The rearrangement links TRBV19 to TRBJ2-6, with 7 bases identical to TRBD1. Germline V gene sequence: CDR1 LNHDA, CDR2 SQIVND (reference sequence). The CDR3 length is 16 residues. Germline trimming cut 7 bases from V and 3 bases from J; bases unmatched to any gene: 9. For the CDR3, the DNA is TGTGCCAGTACCTTTCGACAGGGCGGTGGGGCCAACGTCCTGACTTTC. Translation gives CASTFRQGGGANVLTF.

This clone was detected only once. The chain is built from TRBV30 and TRBJ2-2; 11 bases are shared with TRBD2. The CDR3 contains 16 residues. Unmatched junction bases numbered 9, after V lost 3 bases and J lost 6 bases. CDR1 and CDR2 from the germline V gene are GTSNPN and SVGIG (reference sequence). The CDR3 region has the DNA TGTGCCTGGAGCCCTACTAGCGGGAGATCGGCCGGGGAGCTGTTTTTT. Amino acid sequence: CAWSPTSGRSAGELFF.